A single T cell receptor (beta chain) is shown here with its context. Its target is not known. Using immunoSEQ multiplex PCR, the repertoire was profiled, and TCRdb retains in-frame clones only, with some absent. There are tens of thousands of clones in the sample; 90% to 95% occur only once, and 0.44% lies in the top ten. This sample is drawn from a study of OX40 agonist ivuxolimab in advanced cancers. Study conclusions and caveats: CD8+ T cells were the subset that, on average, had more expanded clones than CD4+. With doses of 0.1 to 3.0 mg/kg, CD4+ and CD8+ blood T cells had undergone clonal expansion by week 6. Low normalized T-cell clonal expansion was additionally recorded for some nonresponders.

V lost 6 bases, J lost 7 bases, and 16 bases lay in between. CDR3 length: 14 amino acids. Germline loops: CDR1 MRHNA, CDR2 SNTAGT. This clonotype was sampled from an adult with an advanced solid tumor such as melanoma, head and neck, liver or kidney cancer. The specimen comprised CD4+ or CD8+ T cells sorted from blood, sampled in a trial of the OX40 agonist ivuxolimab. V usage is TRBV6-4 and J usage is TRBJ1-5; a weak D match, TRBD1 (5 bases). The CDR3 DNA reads TGTGCCAGCAGCCCCATGGGGGGGGAACAGCCCCAGCATTTT. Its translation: CASSPMGGEQPQHF.